This T cell receptor beta chain was documented in a study of neurological immune-mediated disorders. TCRdb re-derived calls from the 5' RACE reads in MiXCR, one entry per CDR3 protein. Seen here are about 70,000 distinct CDR3 sequences, approximately 4.6% observed once, and the top ten hold around 2.2%. This CDR3 contains 15 residues. Germline CDR1 and CDR2: SGHVS and FNYEAQ. With V trimmed by 5 bases and J by 6 bases, 8 bases remained unmatched. This clonotype was seen more than once but under ten times. The sample taken for sequencing was PBMCs. This chain links TRBV7-6 with TRBJ2-3; 10 nucleotides line up with TRBD2. The clonotype originates from a woman between 65 and 79 years old with multiple sclerosis. CDR3 region: CASSPSGRAIDTQYF. As DNA, the CDR3 is TGTGCCAGCAGCCCGAGCGGGAGGGCCATTGATACGCAGTATTTT.